This T cell receptor beta chain emerged from a study of blood T cell repertoires in COVID-19. Trimming at V came to 4 bases and at J to 8 bases, leaving 8 bases not matched to a gene. The CDR3 sequence is 14 residues long. Germline V gene sequence: CDR1 SGHRS, CDR2 YFSETQ. The assay was immunoSEQ multiplex PCR, and TCRdb's table has in-frame clones only and misses some. The repertoire holds fewer than 350,000 clones, with 88% as singletons. Shortly before study entry, within 2 weeks, exposed participants had met a COVID-19 case. This TCR derives from a woman in her twenties or thirties who had been exposed to COVID-19. Sequencing was done on a sample of PBMCs or T cells enriched from blood (not recorded which). The genes are TRBV5-1 and TRBJ1-2; 10 positions agree with TRBD1. The CDR3 sequence: CASSLTGTGDGYTF. The CDR3 nucleotides are TGCGCCAGCAGCCTAACCGGGACAGGGGACGGCTACACCTTC.